The following is a T cell receptor beta chain sequence with its context. These data belong to a study of radiotherapy plus CTLA-4 blockade in lung cancer. The CDR3 has 18 residues. After removal of 6 bases from V and 5 bases from J, the junction contained 16 bases not matched to a gene. Germline CDR1 reads MDHEN; CDR2 reads SYDVKM. This table comes from immunoSEQ multiplex PCR, and its TCRdb copy is limited to in-frame clones, with some not included. The table includes 53,000 or so clones, 88% detected once. This chain joins TRBV28 and TRBJ2-5, with 12 bases identical to TRBD2. The sequenced sample was peripheral blood, obtained from a patient treated with radiotherapy plus ipilimumab. This clonotype originated in a human donor with non-small cell lung cancer whose response to radiotherapy plus ipilimumab could not be evaluated. The CDR3 loop is CASSNRGASGRAWETQYF. In DNA form, the CDR3 reads TGTGCCAGCAGCAACCGGGGGGCTAGCGGGAGGGCCTGGGAGACCCAGTACTTC.